The 4 T cell receptor beta chains below come from one sample, sequenced in a study of blood T cell repertoires in COVID-19 (dated by TCRdb to between 2020 and 2021). Libraries were prepared through the immunoSEQ multiplex PCR assay. The immuneACCESS repertoire file appears here via TCRdb, limited to in-frame rearrangements. These files lack a portion of the clones; in checked studies, under half of the deficit traces to unresolved V genes, and the cause of the others is not known. In this sample the table shows about 500,000 clones, about 88% of which occur a single time. The ten most abundant clones make up around 0.9% of the sample. The specimen sequenced was peripheral blood. These receptors came from a man in his late teens or twenties with COVID-19, enrolled during active disease.

The chain joins TRBV6-5 to TRBJ2-2; the match to TRBD1 covers 8 bases. V trimming: 10 bases; J trimming: 0 bases; junction bases outside the gene matches: 4. CDR3 length: 14 amino acids. The germline V gene encodes CDR1 MNHEY and CDR2 SVGAGI. This chain's CDR3 is CATPGGPNTGELFF. CDR3 nucleotides: TGTGCCACCCCAGGGGGCCCGAACACCGGGGAGCTGTTTTTT.

This chain uses TRBV5-1 with TRBJ1-4, with D unclear. The CDR3 totals 15 residues. Germline lookup yields CDR1 SGHRS and CDR2 YFSETQ. Trimming cost V 5 bases and J 5 bases, with 16 bases left between them. The CDR3 here is CASRSAAGTNEKLFF. Written as DNA, the CDR3 is TGCGCCAGCAGATCCGCCGCGGGAACAAATGAAAAACTGTTTTTT.

The CDR3 here is CASSLAGQGDAFF. DNA of the CDR3: TGTGCCAGCAGCTTAGCGGGACAGGGTGACGCTTTCTTT. The chain is built from TRBV7-9 and TRBJ1-1; 9 nucleotides align to TRBD1. The CDR3 is 13 residues long. Germline V gene data show CDR1 as SEHNR and CDR2 as FQNEAQ (reference sequence). V lost 0 bases and J lost 11; bases outside the gene matches: 4. The full variable domain, its missing parts supplied by reference TRBV7-9 and TRBJ1-1, is DTGVSQNPRHKITKRGQNVTFRCDPISEHNRLYWYRQTLGQGPEFLTYFQNEAQLEKSRLLSDRFSAERPKGSFSTLEIQRTEQGDSAMYLCASSLAGQGDAFFGQGTRLTVV.

The chain carries TRBV3-1 (or the pseudogene TRBV3-2) and TRBJ1-1; D is ambiguous. From germline, CDR1 is LGHDT and CDR2 YNNKEL (reference sequence). Trimming shortened V by 2 bases and J by 11 bases, and 15 bases separated the two germline ends. The CDR3 totals 13 residues. The CDR3 spells CASSQLLGGLAFF. CDR3 DNA: TGTGCCAGCAGCCAACTGCTGGGAGGCTTGGCTTTCTTT.